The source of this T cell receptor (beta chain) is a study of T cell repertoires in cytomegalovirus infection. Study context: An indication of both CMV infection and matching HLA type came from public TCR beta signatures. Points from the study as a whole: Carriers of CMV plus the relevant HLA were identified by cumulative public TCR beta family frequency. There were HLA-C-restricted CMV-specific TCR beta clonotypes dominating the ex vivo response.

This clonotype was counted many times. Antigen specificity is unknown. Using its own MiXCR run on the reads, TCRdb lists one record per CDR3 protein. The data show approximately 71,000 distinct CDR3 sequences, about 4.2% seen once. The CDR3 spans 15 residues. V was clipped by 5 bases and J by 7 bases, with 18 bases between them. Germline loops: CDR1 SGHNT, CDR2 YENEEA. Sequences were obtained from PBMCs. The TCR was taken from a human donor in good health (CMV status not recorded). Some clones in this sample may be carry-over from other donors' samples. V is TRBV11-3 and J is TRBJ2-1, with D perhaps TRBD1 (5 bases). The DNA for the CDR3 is TGTGCCAGCAGCCATATACCAGGGTACGGTAATGAGCAGTTCTTC. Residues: CASSHIPGYGNEQFF.